This T cell receptor (beta chain) was sequenced in a study of cytomegalovirus exposure and HLA in healthy donors. Overall study findings and caveats: Most of the TCR beta V segments (in an earlier analysis) were productive either about 87% or about 30% of the time. Donors belonging to an Asian-associated ancestry cluster reportedly showed fewer N-insertions in productive TCRs than the roughly 700-donor mean, according to what a later analysis found. Reports described diagnosis of cytomegalovirus status by the classifier as highly specific and sensitive.

On this clone itself: What it recognizes is unknown.

With 60 Vbeta and 13 Jbeta primers, the PCR was carried out. This table comes from immunoSEQ multiplex PCR, and its TCRdb copy is limited to in-frame clones, with some not included. Its table records about 140,000 clones. The sequenced material came from PBMCs. This TCR came from a young woman in good health and CMV-seronegative.

In nucleotides, the CDR3 is TGTGCCAGCGGGAGTGGGCCCCAGCATTTT. Protein product: CASGSGPQHF. The chain has TRBV6-1 and TRBJ1-5; D not resolved. V was pared by 8 bases and J by 9 bases, with 8 bases between. CDR1 is MNHNS and CDR2 is SASEGT in the germline V gene. CDR3 length: 10 amino acids.